The TCR beta chain under discussion was sequenced for a study of cytomegalovirus exposure and HLA in healthy donors. Findings of the study overall: Reports credit the classifier with highly specific, highly sensitive diagnosis of cytomegalovirus status. The study had only CMV serostatus as immune exposure information.

Vbeta (60) and Jbeta (13) primers were used in the PCR. Only in-frame clones appear in the TCRdb table, and some are missing; sequencing was by immunoSEQ multiplex PCR. The table shows 150,000 to 200,000 clones, with 60% to 85% occurring only once. Turning to this clone: Its matching antigen is unknown.

Germline values: CDR1 SGHRS, CDR2 YFSETQ. With V trimmed by 3 bases and J by 3 bases, 12 bases remained unmatched. There are 18 residues in the CDR3. The sequence came from a man aged 40-55 years in good health and CMV-seronegative. The rearrangement links TRBV5-1 to TRBJ2-3, with 11 bases that match TRBD2. The sequenced sample consisted of PBMCs. The CDR3 nucleotides are TGCGCCAGCAGCTCTATAATCAGCACTAGCGGGAGTACAGATACGCAGTATTTT. Amino acid sequence: CASSSIISTSGSTDTQYF.